One and the same sample provided the 28 T cell receptor beta chains below, sequenced in a study of blood T cell repertoires in COVID-19. Clones were read by immunoSEQ multiplex PCR, and TCRdb kept only the in-frame ones, dropping some. In the table there are about 150,000 clones, around 80% of which are singletons. The sequenced material came from peripheral blood. Receptor source: a human donor with acute or convalescent COVID-19. The donor label of this sample is uncertain.

The chain uses TRBV5-1 and TRBJ2-3; D might be TRBD1 (8 bases). The germline V gene encodes CDR1 SGHRS and CDR2 YFSETQ. The CDR3 is made up of 15 amino acids. V gave up 0 bases and J gave up 3 bases, with 11 bases separating them. In DNA, the CDR3 is TGCGCCAGCAGCTTGGTACAGGGGGGGACAGATACGCAGTATTTT. Its translation is CASSLVQGGTDTQYF.

J is TRBJ1-2 and V is TRBV9; 11 positions agree with TRBD1. The CDR3 is 16 amino acids. Trimming removed 3 bases from V and 3 bases from J; junction bases left unmatched: 7. The germline V gene has CDR1 SGDLS and CDR2 YYNGEE. The chain's CDR3 is CASSDGQGARYYGYTF. CDR3 sequence (DNA): TGTGCCAGCAGCGACGGACAGGGGGCTCGATACTATGGCTACACCTTC.

This clone was seen once. Germline is not matched at one junction end, which may reflect a read error. V usage is TRBV30 and J usage is TRBJ1-1; D is perhaps TRBD1 (5 bases). Germline V gene data show CDR1 as GTSNPN and CDR2 as SVGIG (reference sequence). The CDR3 consists of 10 residues. CDR3 in DNA: TGTGCCTGGAGTGACAGGATGATCGGTTTT. This gives the protein CAWSDRMIGF.

V usage is TRBV2 and J usage is TRBJ1-6, with unresolved D. The CDR3 extends over 15 amino acids. V lost 2 bases and J lost 8, with 13 bases in between. CDR1 is SNHLY, CDR2 FYNNEI, per germline. CDR3 DNA sequence: TGTGCCAGCAGTGAACATCACGTTCTAGATTCACCCCTCCACTTT. Its protein product is CASSEHHVLDSPLHF.

The chain is built from TRBV2 and TRBJ2-7, with 8 positions matching TRBD2. Looked up from germline, CDR1 is SNHLY and CDR2 is FYNNEI. CDR3 length equals 14 residues. After removal of 6 bases from V and 2 bases from J, the junction contained 6 bases not matched to a gene. The CDR3 sequence is CASSGAGATYEQYF. CDR3 sequence (DNA): TGTGCCAGCAGCGGAGCGGGGGCCACCTACGAGCAGTACTTC.

The chain recombines TRBV21-1 with TRBJ2-7; the table's TRBD1 call for D was not verified on the DNA. TRBV21-1 constitutes a pseudogene. The CDR3 covers 16 residues. In DNA form, the CDR3 reads TGTGCCAGCAGCAAAGCGGGTGGACAGGGGGCTGAAGAGCAGTACTTC. This gives the protein CASSKAGGQGAEEQYF.

This clone came up a few times. The chain has TRBV2 and TRBJ1-5, with D possibly TRBD1 on 6 matching bases. This CDR3 region has 14 residues. Trimming pared 0 bases from V and 4 bases from J, leaving 7 bases between. In germline, CDR1 is SNHLY, CDR2 FYNNEI. The CDR3 is CASSEAQGNQPQHF. For the CDR3, the DNA is TGTGCCAGCAGTGAAGCGCAGGGGAATCAGCCCCAGCATTTT.

The chain uses TRBV7-9 and TRBJ1-6; 10 bases map to TRBD1. V was pared by 5 bases and J by 2 bases, with 9 bases of the junction left unmatched. CDR1 is SEHNR and CDR2 is FQNEAQ in the germline V gene (reference sequence). CDR3 size: 18 residues. The CDR3 DNA reads TGTGCCAGCAGCGAACCTCCCGGACAGGGGGCCTATAATTCACCCCTCCACTTT. Translation: CASSEPPGQGAYNSPLHF.

The chain employs TRBV9 and TRBJ1-2; 8 nucleotides line up with TRBD1. The V gene end was trimmed by 6 bases and the J gene end by 6 bases; junction bases not matched to a gene: 7. The germline CDR1 and CDR2 sequences are SGDLS and YYNGEE. This CDR3 is 13 amino acids long. CDR3: CASTPDREHGYTF. As DNA, the CDR3 is TGTGCCAGCACCCCGGACAGGGAACATGGCTACACCTTC.

The V gene is TRBV29-1, the J gene TRBJ1-1; the match to TRBD1 covers 8 bases. V dropped 6 bases and J dropped 7; count of bases not matched to a gene: 7. The CDR3 loop spans 12 amino acids. Germline assignment: CDR1 SQVTM and CDR2 ANQGSEA. This CDR3 reads CSVTQGGSEAFF. The CDR3 nucleotides are TGCAGCGTGACACAGGGGGGCAGTGAAGCTTTCTTT. Drawing the rest from reference TRBV29-1 and TRBJ1-1, the complete variable domain is SAVISQKPSRDICQRGTSLTIQCQVDSQVTMMFWYRQQPGQSLTLIATANQGSEATYESGFVIDKFPISRPNLTFSTLTVSNMSPEDSSIYLCSVTQGGSEAFFGQGTRLTVV.

There are a few counts of this clone. The V gene is TRBV10-2, the J gene TRBJ1-4; D not certain. V shed 0 bases and J shed 13 bases, with 21 bases lying between them. The CDR3 contains 16 residues. CDR1 and CDR2 from the germline V gene are WSHSY and SAAADI. The CDR3 DNA reads TGCGCCAGCAGTGAGTCTAGGAACAACCTAGGCACCAGACTGTTTTTT. Protein: CASSESRNNLGTRLFF.

This chain uses TRBV9 with TRBJ1-1; 8 bases agree with TRBD1. Germline V gives CDR1 SGDLS, CDR2 YYNGEE. Trimming cost V 5 bases and J 2 bases; bases outside gene matches: 2. This CDR3 contains 13 residues. In DNA form, the CDR3 reads TGTGCCAGCAGTGGACAGGGTAACACTGAAGCTTTCTTT. It encodes CASSGQGNTEAFF.

The CDR3 sequence: CASSFLTSRETQYF. The CDR3 nucleotides are TGTGCCAGCAGTTTTTTGACTAGCAGGGAGACCCAGTACTTC. The chain employs TRBV6-5 and TRBJ2-5; 7 bases are shared with TRBD2. CDR3 length: 14 residues. Germline CDR1 and CDR2: MNHEY and SVGAGI. Unmatched junction bases numbered 7, after V lost 4 bases and J lost 5 bases.

The rearrangement uses TRBV7-2 and TRBJ2-1; D possibly corresponds to TRBD2 (7 bases). Germline V gives CDR1 SGHTA, CDR2 FQGNSA. There are 16 residues in the CDR3. V lost 8 bases and J 5 bases, leaving 22 bases between the germline ends. This CDR3 is CASVLGGAILHNEQFF. CDR3 sequence (DNA): TGTGCCAGCGTACTAGGGGGGGCCATCTTACACAATGAGCAGTTCTTC.

The chain links TRBV5-1 to TRBJ2-1; 10 positions agree with TRBD2. Germline V gene sequence: CDR1 SGHRS, CDR2 YFSETQ. This CDR3 comprises 15 residues. With 1 base clipped from V and 6 bases from J, the junction kept 4 bases outside the gene matches. CDR3 in DNA: TGCGCCAGCAGCTTGACTAGCGGGGTCTTCAATGAGCAGTTCTTC. This encodes CASSLTSGVFNEQFF.

The V call is TRBV18, the J call TRBJ1-2, with D unclear. V lost 5 bases and J lost 0, with 10 bases in between. The CDR3 covers 14 residues. CDR1 and CDR2 from the germline V gene are KGHSH and LQKENI. DNA for the CDR3: TGTGCCAGCTCAAATACCGGGGCTAACTATGGCTACACCTTC. This gives the protein CASSNTGANYGYTF. The full variable domain, its missing parts supplied by reference TRBV18 and TRBJ1-2, is NAGVMQNPRHLVRRRGQEARLRCSPMKGHSHVYWYRQLPEEGLKFMVYLQKENIIDESGMPKERFSAEFPKEGPSILRIQQVVRGDSAAYFCASSNTGANYGYTFGSGTRLTVV.

The rearrangement uses TRBV5-1 and TRBJ1-3; maybe TRBD1 (5 bases). The CDR3 covers 14 residues. Trimming cost V 4 bases and J 8 bases, with 16 bases left between them. Germline V gene sequence: CDR1 SGHRS, CDR2 YFSETQ. The CDR3 sequence: CASSQGPRRDTIYF. DNA for the CDR3: TGCGCCAGCAGCCAGGGCCCGAGGAGGGACACCATATATTTT. The entire variable domain, with the rest obtained from reference TRBV5-1 and TRBJ1-3, is as follows: KAGVTQTPRYLIKTRGQQVTLSCSPISGHRSVSWYQQTPGQGLQFLFEYFSETQRNKGNFPGRFSGRQFSNSRSEMNVSTLELGDSALYLCASSQGPRRDTIYFGEGSWLTVV.

The chain combines TRBV10-3 with TRBJ1-1; 7 positions match TRBD1. Trimming removed 0 bases from V and 11 bases from J; junction bases left unmatched: 6. CDR1 is ENHRY and CDR2 is SYGVKD in the germline V gene. The CDR3 extends over 13 amino acids. The CDR3 here is CAISESSGGEAFF. The CDR3, as DNA: TGTGCCATCAGTGAGTCTTCAGGGGGTGAGGCTTTCTTT.

This rearrangement joins TRBV6-6 to TRBJ2-2; D remains unclear. This CDR3 contains 13 residues. In germline, CDR1 is MNHNY, CDR2 SVGAGI (reference sequence). The ends were cut back, 5 bases at V and 5 bases at J, with 9 bases in the middle. The CDR3 sequence is CASSTHGTGELFF. The DNA for the CDR3 is TGTGCCAGCAGTACTCATGGTACCGGGGAGCTGTTTTTT.

This clone appeared a few times. The chain joins TRBV19 to TRBJ1-5; D uncertain. Trimming shortened V by 4 bases and J by 1 base, and 11 bases separated the two germline ends. There are 15 residues in the CDR3. CDR1 and CDR2 from the germline V gene are LNHDA and SQIVND (reference sequence). Here the CDR3 reads CASSKEPGSNQPQHF. The DNA of the CDR3 is TGTGCCAGTAGTAAGGAACCGGGGAGCAATCAGCCCCAGCATTTT.

The chain links TRBV18 to TRBJ2-2, with 7 bases fitting TRBD2. This CDR3 spans 15 amino acids. V gave up 8 bases and J gave up 0 bases; unmatched junction bases: 6. Looked up from germline, CDR1 is KGHSH and CDR2 is LQKENI. The CDR3 region is CASPPGGSNTGELFF. The CDR3 DNA follows: TGTGCCAGCCCCCCGGGGGGTTCGAACACCGGGGAGCTGTTTTTT.

The rearrangement links TRBV5-8 to TRBJ2-3; D is perhaps TRBD2 (7 bases). Trimming took off 1 base at V and 2 bases at J, with 8 bases between the two ends. Germline lookup yields CDR1 SGHTS and CDR2 YDEGEE. CDR3 size: 14 residues. The CDR3 DNA follows: TGTGCCAGCAGCTTGCGGGGGGCCACAGATACGCAGTATTTT. Translated: CASSLRGATDTQYF.

The J gene is TRBJ1-5, the V gene TRBV18, with 7 bases aligning to TRBD1. CDR3 length: 15 residues. Losses at the gene ends were 2 bases for V and 7 bases for J; bases not matched to a gene: 8. In germline, CDR1 is KGHSH, CDR2 LQKENI. CDR3 loop: CASSPAGTVDQPQHF. DNA for the CDR3: TGTGCCAGCTCACCAGCTGGGACAGTTGACCAGCCCCAGCATTTT.

V gene TRBV12-5 combines with J gene TRBJ2-5; a weak D match, TRBD1 (6 bases). Germline V gene lookup returns CDR1 LGHNT and CDR2 FRNRAP. CDR3 length: 15 residues. V was clipped by 6 bases and J by 0 bases, with 14 bases between them. The CDR3 coding sequence is TGTGCTAGTGGGCCCGGACAGACGTACCAAGAGACCCAGTACTTC. Protein: CASGPGQTYQETQYF.

This clone was observed a handful of times. This sequence joins TRBV4-2 and TRBJ1-1; D remains ambiguous. Between the trimmed V and J ends, which lost 2 bases and 5 bases, there was a span of 15 bases. Germline loops: CDR1 LGHNA, CDR2 YNFKEQ. The CDR3 is made up of 15 amino acids. CDR3 sequence reads: CASSQNDAARTEAFF. The CDR3 DNA sequence: TGTGCCAGCAGCCAAAACGACGCGGCGCGTACTGAAGCTTTCTTT.

This clone has a single count. The chain carries TRBV4-1 and TRBJ1-4; TRBD1 agrees at 7 bases. From germline, CDR1 is MGHRA and CDR2 YSYEKL. The CDR3 runs to 15 residues. V gave up 1 base and J gave up 8 bases; unmatched junction bases: 7. The CDR3 protein is CASSQGRRQGEKLFF. The CDR3 DNA reads TGCGCCAGCAGCCAAGGCCGAAGACAGGGCGAAAAACTGTTTTTT.

As concerns this clone: Within the sample, other DNA sequences also encode this same CDR3. This rearrangement joins TRBV5-1 to TRBJ1-2; D is ambiguous. The CDR3 runs to 12 residues. Germline CDR1 SGHRS, CDR2 YFSETQ. The V and J ends lost 1 base and 4 bases respectively, with 5 bases between them. CDR3 loop: CASSLPSYGYTF. The CDR3 DNA sequence: TGCGCCAGCAGCTTGCCCAGCTATGGCTACACCTTC.

This chain uses TRBV6-5 with TRBJ1-5, with D tentatively TRBD1 (6 bases). V was clipped by 5 bases and J by 7 bases, with 12 bases between them. The CDR3 covers 13 residues. Germline CDR1 MNHEY, CDR2 SVGAGI. The CDR3 region is CASSPQGGQPQHF. The CDR3 coding sequence is TGTGCCAGCAGTCCCCAAGGGGGACAGCCCCAGCATTTT.